The T cell receptor (beta chain) described here comes from a study of T cell clonotyping in hematopoietic cell transplantation. Using immunoSEQ multiplex PCR, the repertoire was profiled, and TCRdb retains in-frame clones only, with some absent. The repertoire holds more than 65,000 clones, 94% seen once, with 1.6% in the top ten. This CDR3 is 15 amino acids long. Trimming pared 2 bases from V and 0 bases from J, leaving 8 bases between. Per the germline V gene, CDR1 is MDHEN and CDR2 is SYDVKM. The J gene is TRBJ2-1, the V gene TRBV28; D gene uncertain. The sample was peripheral blood mononuclear cells. The TCR was taken from a man in his fifties or sixties in good health. Some clones in this sample may be carry-over from other donors' samples. The CDR3 sequence is CASSLAQISYNEQFF. CDR3 coding DNA: TGTGCCAGCAGTTTAGCACAGATCTCCTACAATGAGCAGTTCTTC.